This entry is about one T cell receptor (beta chain). Combining a sample-barcoded 5' primer with a J-beta primer mix, a second PCR ran for 7 to 11 cycles. TCRdb fed the 5' RACE reads into MiXCR, producing one record per CDR3 protein. The sample has fewer than 750,000 distinct CDR3 sequences; 47% are singletons. There are 17 residues in the CDR3. In germline, CDR1 is SGHDT, CDR2 YYEEEE. Germline trimming cut 4 bases from V and 0 bases from J; bases unmatched to any gene: 8. This entry belongs to a study of blood T cells in healthy people across ages. What was sequenced was blood. This TCR came from an elderly man in good health. J is TRBJ2-1 and V is TRBV5-6; TRBD1 agrees at 9 bases. The CDR3 coding sequence is TGTGCCAGCAGCCGTAACAGGGGGCCGAGCTCCTACAATGAGCAGTTCTTC. This gives the protein CASSRNRGPSSYNEQFF. Complete variable domain (other parts from reference TRBV5-6 and TRBJ2-1): DAGVTQSPTHLIKTRGQQVTLRCSPKSGHDTVSWYQQALGQGPQFIFQYYEEEERQRGNFPDRFSGHQFPNYSSELNVNALLLGDSALYLCASSRNRGPSSYNEQFFGPGTRLTVL.